This T cell receptor beta chain was recorded in a study of T cells expressing NK-cell markers. The wider study: In the group of eight sequenced donors, seven were HCMV-seropositive and one was seronegative.

Study results and caveats: CD8+ T cells in over five donors included dominant NKG2C+ clonotypes at roughly 1.0-8%. Also leading the CD3+CD56-NKG2C+ fraction in a few donors were these clonotypes.

As regards this clonotype: Its antigen is undetermined.

CDR3 length: 16 residues. Germline-derived CDR1 and CDR2 are SGHRS and YFSETQ. TCR beta cDNA was made by 5'RACE template switching with UMIs. TCRdb reworked the 5' RACE reads into one entry per CDR3 protein, no DNA. The specimen's table records 550,000 or so distinct CDR3 sequences. The source material was blood T cells: a sorted CD56 or NKG2C T cell subset, CD4+ or CD8+ T cells, or bulk PBMC T cells (not recorded which). This sequence was found in a man aged 18 to 30 in good health. V gene TRBV5-1 combines with J gene TRBJ1-3. CDR3 in amino acids: CASSLVQGMTGNTIYF.